This T cell receptor beta chain was recovered during a study of vaccination and CD4 T cells after COVID-19. The CDR3 has 15 residues. With V trimmed by 5 bases and J by 5 bases, 12 bases remained unmatched. Treatment: roughly ten-day PBMC culture with coronavirus spike peptide pools or control peptides (ViraFEST assay). Before TCRs were sequenced, ViraFEST expanded antigen-specific T cells with peptide pools. On day 3 and again on day 7, fresh IL-2 medium was used to replace half the medium. Worth noting for this clonotype: Its antigen is unknown.

Cultured CD4+ T cell DNA underwent sequencing with the Oncomine TCR Beta short-read assay. CD4+ T cells were cultured, and genomic DNA was extracted from them. From the PCR reads, TCRdb called clonotypes with MiXCR, one entry per CDR3 protein. The sample contains some 12,000 distinct CDR3 sequences, roughly three fifths of which appear only once. V gene TRBV12-3 or TRBV12-4 combines with J gene TRBJ2-7; 7 nucleotides agree with TRBD2. The sequencing used CD4+ T cells from blood, cultured in vitro, collected before SARS-CoV-2 vaccination. This sequence originates from a human donor who had recovered from COVID-19. The CDR3 loop is CASSARGGSIDEQYF. The CDR3 coding sequence is TGTGCCAGCAGTGCGCGGGGCGGGAGCATCGACGAGCAGTACTTC.